This is a list of T cell receptor beta chains from one sample in a study of control samples from healthy donors and cancer patients. Data came from immunoSEQ multiplex PCR; TCRdb stores just in-frame clones and leaves some out. The table records about 59,000 clones, roughly 90% of them present only once. Sequencing used PBMCs. These receptors came from a man aged 40-49 years with colorectal cancer. Each CDR3 is given with its conserved first and last residue. Fields, in order: J gene, D gene, V gene, CDR3 protein, CDR3 DNA. The D gene is left open where the match is weak.

>TRBJ2-7|TRBD1|TRBV7-8
CASSLEGQKYEQYF
TGTGCCAGCAGCTTAGAGGGACAGAAGTACGAGCAGTACTTC
>TRBJ2-7|NA|TRBV27
CASSYRDLPLNEQYF
TGTGCCAGCAGCTACCGGGACCTACCACTCAACGAGCAGTACTTC
>TRBJ2-7|NA|TRBV6-6
CAVRGGSYEQYF
TGTGCCGTCAGGGGAGGATCCTACGAGCAGTACTTC
>TRBJ1-1|NA|TRBV6-6
CASSFQRQSTEAFF
TGTGCCAGCAGTTTCCAACGACAGAGTACTGAAGCTTTCTTT
>TRBJ1-1|NA|TRBV9
CASSVVPDVMNTEAFF
TGTGCCAGCAGCGTAGTGCCCGACGTGATGAACACTGAAGCTTTCTTT
>TRBJ1-3|TRBD1|TRBV30
CAWRDQGGLSGNTIYF
TGTGCCTGGAGAGACCAGGGGGGACTCTCTGGAAACACCATATATTTT
>TRBJ2-1|NA|TRBV27
CASTSYRDNEQFF
TGTGCCAGCACATCTTACCGGGACAATGAGCAGTTCTTC
>TRBJ2-7|TRBD1|TRBV18
CASSPGTGSHEQYF
TGTGCCAGCTCTCCCGGGACAGGGAGCCACGAGCAGTACTTC
>TRBJ1-1|NA|TRBV3-1/TRBV3-2
CASSQGGGAMNTEAFF
TGTGCCAGCAGCCAAGGGGGAGGAGCGATGAACACTGAAGCTTTCTTT
>TRBJ2-5|NA|TRBV29-1
CSVARRSNQETQYF
TGCAGCGTTGCACGGCGGTCAAACCAAGAGACCCAGTACTTC
>TRBJ2-2|TRBD1|TRBV19
CASSLTRQGGNTGELFF
TGTGCCAGTAGCCTAACCAGACAGGGGGGCAACACCGGGGAGCTGTTTTTT
>TRBJ1-2|NA|TRBV11-3
CASSLNRGDIGYGYTF
TGTGCCAGCAGCTTAAACCGGGGAGATATCGGCTATGGCTACACCTTC
>TRBJ2-1|TRBD2|TRBV5-1
CASSSGLAGVNEQFF
TGCGCCAGCAGCTCGGGACTAGCGGGGGTTAATGAGCAGTTCTTC
>TRBJ1-4|NA|TRBV3-1/TRBV3-2
CASSQVKKLFF
TGTGCCAGCAGCCAAGTCAAAAAACTGTTTTTT
>TRBJ1-4|NA|TRBV2
CASSGAGGYEKLFF
TGTGCCAGCAGTGGAGCCGGAGGTTATGAAAAACTGTTTTTT
>TRBJ1-1|NA|TRBV20-1
CSASSGLMNTEAFF
TGCAGTGCTAGTTCGGGTCTCATGAACACTGAAGCTTTCTTT
>TRBJ1-5|NA|TRBV18
CASSPPGGAKQPQHF
TGTGCCAGCTCACCACCGGGGGGGGCCAAACAGCCCCAGCATTTT